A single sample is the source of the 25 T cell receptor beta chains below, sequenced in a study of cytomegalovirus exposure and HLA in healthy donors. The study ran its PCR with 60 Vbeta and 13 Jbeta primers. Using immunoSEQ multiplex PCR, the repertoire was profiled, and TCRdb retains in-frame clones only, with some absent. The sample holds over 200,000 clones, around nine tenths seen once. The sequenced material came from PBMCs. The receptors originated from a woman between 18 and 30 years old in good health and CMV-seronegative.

In DNA form, the CDR3 reads TGTGCCAGCAGAGGACCGGGGGGCTGGGAGACCCAGTACTTC. This encodes CASRGPGGWETQYF. The gene calls are TRBV27 and TRBJ2-5; D may be TRBD2 (7 bases). The V end lost 6 bases, the J end lost 5 bases, and 16 bases lay between the germline ends. Germline V gene sequence: CDR1 MNHEY, CDR2 SMNVEV (reference sequence). CDR3 length equals 14 residues.

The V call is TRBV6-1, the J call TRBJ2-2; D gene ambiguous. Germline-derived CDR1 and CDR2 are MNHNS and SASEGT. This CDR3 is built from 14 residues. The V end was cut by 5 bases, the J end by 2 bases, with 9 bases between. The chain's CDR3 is CASSKTRNTGELFF. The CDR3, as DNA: TGTGCCAGCAGTAAGACACGTAACACCGGGGAGCTGTTTTTT.

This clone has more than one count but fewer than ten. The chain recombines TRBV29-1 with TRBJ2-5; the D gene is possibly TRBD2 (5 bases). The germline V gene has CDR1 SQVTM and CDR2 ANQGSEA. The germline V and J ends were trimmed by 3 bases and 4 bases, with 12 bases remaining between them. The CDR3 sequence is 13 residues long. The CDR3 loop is CSVDGLGRETQYF. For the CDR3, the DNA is TGCAGCGTTGATGGTTTAGGGAGAGAGACCCAGTACTTC.

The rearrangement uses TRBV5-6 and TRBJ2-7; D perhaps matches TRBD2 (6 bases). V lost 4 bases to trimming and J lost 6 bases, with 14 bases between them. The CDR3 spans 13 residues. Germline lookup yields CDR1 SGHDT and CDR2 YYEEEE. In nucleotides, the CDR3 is TGTGCCAGCAGCGGGGGTGGGGGGATCGAGCAGTACTTC. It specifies CASSGGGGIEQYF. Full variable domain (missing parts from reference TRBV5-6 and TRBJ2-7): DAGVTQSPTHLIKTRGQQVTLRCSPKSGHDTVSWYQQALGQGPQFIFQYYEEEERQRGNFPDRFSGHQFPNYSSELNVNALLLGDSALYLCASSGGGGIEQYFGPGTRLTVT.

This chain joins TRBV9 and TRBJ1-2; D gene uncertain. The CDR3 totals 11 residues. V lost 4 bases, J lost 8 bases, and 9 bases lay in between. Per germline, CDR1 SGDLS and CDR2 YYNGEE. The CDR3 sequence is CASSSLEGYTF. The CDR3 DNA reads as TGTGCCAGCAGCTCGCTAGAGGGCTACACCTTC.

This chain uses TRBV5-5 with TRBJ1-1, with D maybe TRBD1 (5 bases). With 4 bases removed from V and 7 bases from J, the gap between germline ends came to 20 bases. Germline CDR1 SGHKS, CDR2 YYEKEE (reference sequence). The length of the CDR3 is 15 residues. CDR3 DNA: TGTGCCAGCAGCGTCCTCGAAAATCGACAGCTTGAAGCTTTCTTT. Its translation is CASSVLENRQLEAFF.

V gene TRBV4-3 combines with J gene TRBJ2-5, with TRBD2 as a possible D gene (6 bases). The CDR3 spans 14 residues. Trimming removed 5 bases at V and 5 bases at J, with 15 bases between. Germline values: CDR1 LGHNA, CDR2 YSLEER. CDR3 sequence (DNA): TGCGCCAGCAGCACTCTAGCGTTTAAGGAGACCCAGTACTTC. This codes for CASSTLAFKETQYF.

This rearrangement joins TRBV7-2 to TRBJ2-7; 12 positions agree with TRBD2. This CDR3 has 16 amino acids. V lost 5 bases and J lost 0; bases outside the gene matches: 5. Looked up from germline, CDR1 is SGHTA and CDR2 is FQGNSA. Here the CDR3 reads CASSPRLAGVSYEQYF. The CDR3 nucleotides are TGTGCCAGCAGCCCAAGACTAGCGGGGGTCTCCTACGAGCAGTACTTC.

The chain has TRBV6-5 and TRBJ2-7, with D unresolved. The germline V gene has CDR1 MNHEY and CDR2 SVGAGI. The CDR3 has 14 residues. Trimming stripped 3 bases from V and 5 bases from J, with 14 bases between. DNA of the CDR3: TGTGCCAGCAGTTATAACTACGGAGAGGACGAGCAGTACTTC. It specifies CASSYNYGEDEQYF.

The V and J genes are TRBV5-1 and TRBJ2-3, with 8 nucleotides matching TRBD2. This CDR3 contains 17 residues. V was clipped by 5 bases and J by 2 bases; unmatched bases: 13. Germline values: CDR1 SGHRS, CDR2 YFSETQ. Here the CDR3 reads CASRRVVPGGPTDTQYF. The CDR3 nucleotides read TGCGCCAGCAGGAGGGTTGTCCCGGGAGGGCCCACAGATACGCAGTATTTT.

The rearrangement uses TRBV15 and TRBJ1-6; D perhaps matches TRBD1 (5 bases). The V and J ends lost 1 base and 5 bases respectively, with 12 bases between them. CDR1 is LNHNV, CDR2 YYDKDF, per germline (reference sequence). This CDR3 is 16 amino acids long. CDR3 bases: TGTGCCACCAGCAGAGTCCCGGGAGGGGATAATTCACCCCTCCACTTT. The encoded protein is CATSRVPGGDNSPLHF. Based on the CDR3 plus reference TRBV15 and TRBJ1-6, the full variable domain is DAMVIQNPRYQVTQFGKPVTLSCSQTLNHNVMYWYQQKSSQAPKLLFHYYDKDFNNEADTPDNFQSRRPNTSFCFLDIRSPGLGDTAMYLCATSRVPGGDNSPLHFGNGTRLTVT.

The chain's CDR3 is CASSAFGTGKKETQYF. For the CDR3, the DNA is TGTGCCAGCAGCGCATTTGGGACAGGGAAAAAAGAGACCCAGTACTTC. V gene TRBV9 combines with J gene TRBJ2-5, with 9 bases fitting TRBD1. The V segment lost 3 bases and the J segment 3 bases; nucleotides outside the gene matches: 9. The CDR3 totals 16 residues. CDR1 is SGDLS and CDR2 is YYNGEE in the germline V gene.

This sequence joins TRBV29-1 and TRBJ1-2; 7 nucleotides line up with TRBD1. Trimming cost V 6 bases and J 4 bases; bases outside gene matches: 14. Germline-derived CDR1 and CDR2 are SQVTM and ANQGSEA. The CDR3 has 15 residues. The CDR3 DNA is TGCAGCGTGGACGGAAATAGGGGGCCTTCCTATGGCTACACCTTC. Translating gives CSVDGNRGPSYGYTF.

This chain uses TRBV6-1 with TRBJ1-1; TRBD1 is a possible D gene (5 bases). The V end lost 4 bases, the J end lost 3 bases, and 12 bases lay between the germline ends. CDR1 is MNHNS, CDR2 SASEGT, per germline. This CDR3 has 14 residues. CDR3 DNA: TGTGCCAGCAGTGTCTCAGGGAAATACACTGAAGCTTTCTTT. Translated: CASSVSGKYTEAFF.

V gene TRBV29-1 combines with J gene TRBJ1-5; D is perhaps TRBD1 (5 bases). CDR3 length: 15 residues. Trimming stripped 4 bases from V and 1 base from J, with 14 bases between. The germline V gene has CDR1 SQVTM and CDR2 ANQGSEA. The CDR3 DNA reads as TGCAGCGTTGTTCTCGGGGGGGGGAGCAATCAGCCCCAGCATTTT. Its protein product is CSVVLGGGSNQPQHF.

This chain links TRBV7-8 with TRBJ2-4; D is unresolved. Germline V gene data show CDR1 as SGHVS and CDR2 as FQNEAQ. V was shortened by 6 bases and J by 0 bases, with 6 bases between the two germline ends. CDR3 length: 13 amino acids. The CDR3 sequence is CASRPRAKNIQYF. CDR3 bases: TGTGCCAGCAGGCCTAGAGCCAAAAACATTCAGTACTTC.

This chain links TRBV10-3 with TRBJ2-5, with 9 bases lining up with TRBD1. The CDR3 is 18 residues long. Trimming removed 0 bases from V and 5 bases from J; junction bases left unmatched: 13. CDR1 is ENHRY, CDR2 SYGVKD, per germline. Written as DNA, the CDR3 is TGTGCCATCAGTGAGTCAAGACCGGGACAGGGTATAAGGGAGACCCAGTACTTC. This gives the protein CAISESRPGQGIRETQYF.

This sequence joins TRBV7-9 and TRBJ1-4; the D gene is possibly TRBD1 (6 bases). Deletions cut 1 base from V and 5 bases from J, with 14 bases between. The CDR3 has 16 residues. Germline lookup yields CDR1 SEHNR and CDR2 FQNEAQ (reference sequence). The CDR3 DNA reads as TGTGCCAGCAGCTTAGGTTCCGGGACATCGAATGAAAAACTGTTTTTT. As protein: CASSLGSGTSNEKLFF.

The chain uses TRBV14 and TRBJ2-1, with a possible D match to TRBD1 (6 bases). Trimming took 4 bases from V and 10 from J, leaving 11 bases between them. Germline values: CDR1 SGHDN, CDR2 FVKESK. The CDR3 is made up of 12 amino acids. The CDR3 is CASSPWGREQFF. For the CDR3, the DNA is TGTGCCAGCAGCCCATGGGGGCGGGAGCAGTTCTTC.

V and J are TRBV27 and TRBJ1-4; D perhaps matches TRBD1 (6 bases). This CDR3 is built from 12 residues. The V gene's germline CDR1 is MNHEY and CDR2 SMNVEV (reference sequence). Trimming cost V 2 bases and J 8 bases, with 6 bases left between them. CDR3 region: CASSLQGEKLFF. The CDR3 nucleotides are TGTGCCAGCAGTTTACAGGGGGAAAAACTGTTTTTT. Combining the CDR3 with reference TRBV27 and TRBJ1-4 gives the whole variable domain EAQVTQNPRYLITVTGKKLTVTCSQNMNHEYMSWYRQDPGLGLRQIYYSMNVEVTDKGDVPEGYKVSRKEKRNFPLILESPSPNQTSLYFCASSLQGEKLFFGSGTQLSVL.

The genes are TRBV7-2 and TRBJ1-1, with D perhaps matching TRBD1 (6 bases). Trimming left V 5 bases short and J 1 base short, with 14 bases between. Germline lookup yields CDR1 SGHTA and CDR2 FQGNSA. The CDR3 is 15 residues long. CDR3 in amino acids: CASSPVGGANTEAFF. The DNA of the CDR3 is TGTGCCAGCAGCCCAGTGGGGGGGGCGAACACTGAAGCTTTCTTT.

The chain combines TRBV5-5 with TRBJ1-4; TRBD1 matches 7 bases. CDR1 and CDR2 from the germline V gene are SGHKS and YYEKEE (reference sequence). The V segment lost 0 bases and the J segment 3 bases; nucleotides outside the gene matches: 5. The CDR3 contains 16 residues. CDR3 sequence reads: CASSLGTGVPNEKLFF. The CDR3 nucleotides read TGTGCCAGCAGCTTGGGGACAGGAGTTCCTAATGAAAAACTGTTTTTT.

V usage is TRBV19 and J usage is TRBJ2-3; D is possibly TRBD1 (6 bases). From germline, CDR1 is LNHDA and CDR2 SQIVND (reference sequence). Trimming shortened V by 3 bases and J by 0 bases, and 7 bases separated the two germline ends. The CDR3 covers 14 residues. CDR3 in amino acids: CASSMRGSTDTQYF. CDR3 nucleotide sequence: TGTGCCAGTAGTATGAGGGGGAGCACAGATACGCAGTATTTT.

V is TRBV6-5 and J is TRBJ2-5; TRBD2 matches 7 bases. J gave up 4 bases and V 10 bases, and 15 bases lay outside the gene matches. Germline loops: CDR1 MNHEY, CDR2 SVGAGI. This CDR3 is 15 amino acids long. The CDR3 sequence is CATFGFGGSVETQYF. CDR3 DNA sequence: TGTGCCACCTTCGGCTTCGGGGGGAGCGTAGAGACCCAGTACTTC.

The CDR3 region has the DNA TGTGCCAGCAGCTTGGCAGGGCAGCCCTACGAGCAGTACTTC. Translating gives CASSLAGQPYEQYF. The chain recombines TRBV5-4 with TRBJ2-7, with D perhaps TRBD1 (5 bases). This CDR3 has 14 amino acids. The V gene's germline CDR1 is SGHNT and CDR2 YYREEE (reference sequence). The V end was cut by 0 bases, the J end by 2 bases, with 9 bases between.